This TCR beta chain was documented in a study of early T cells in non-severe SARS-CoV-2 infection. Looking at the study overall: Investigators sequenced bulk RNA drawn from unsorted whole blood, and chains remained unpaired.

From the 5' RACE reads, TCRdb called clonotypes with MiXCR, one entry per CDR3 protein. The sample consists of about 40,000 distinct CDR3 sequences, 4.7% of them appearing once. This TCR was sampled from an adult who was a healthcare worker with PCR-confirmed SARS-CoV-2 infection or an uninfected control (not recorded which). The sample was whole blood.

The CDR3 loop is CASRAALASSYNEQFF. The CDR3 bases are TGTGCCAGCAGAGCCGCCCTAGCGTCGTCCTACAATGAGCAGTTCTTC. The chain is built from TRBV28 and TRBJ2-1; D perhaps matches TRBD2 (6 bases). V was shortened by 6 bases and J by 1 base, with 16 bases between the two germline ends. From germline, CDR1 is MDHEN and CDR2 SYDVKM. The CDR3 is 16 residues long.